These 32 T cell receptor beta chains came from one sample sequenced in a study of T cell responses to AZD1222 COVID-19 vaccine (dated by TCRdb to about 2021). Library generation was performed with the immunoSEQ multiplex PCR assay. In TCRdb, the immuneACCESS table is reduced to in-frame sequences with V and J assigned. These tables do not hold every clone; where another copy was compared, an unresolved V gene accounts for under half, and the others remain unexplained. Present in this sample are 150,000 or so clones, around 88% of which were seen just once. 3% to 4% of the sample goes to the ten largest clones. The sample's time point label, in plain terms: baseline before first vaccination. Sample treatment or condition, as interpreted from the label and publication: meningococcal conjugate vaccine given as trial control. The sequences come from peripheral blood, collected on day 0 of MenACWY control vaccination. These receptors originate from an adult in good health.

The DNA for the CDR3 is TGTGCCACCGCTAGGGGGAGCTCCTACAATGAGCAGTTCTTC. It translates to CATARGSSYNEQFF. The chain combines TRBV24-1 with TRBJ2-1; perhaps TRBD1 as D (6 bases). CDR1 and CDR2 (germline): KGHDR, SFDVKD. The V end lost 9 bases, the J end lost 0 bases, and 11 bases lay between the germline ends. This CDR3 contains 14 residues.

The table lists this clone with a count of one. The CDR3, as DNA: TGTGCCAGCAGCTTTTCCCCGGCACGGAACACTGAAGCTTTCTTT. The encoded protein is CASSFSPARNTEAFF. The rearrangement uses TRBV5-5 and TRBJ1-1; D gene unclear. The CDR3 spans 15 residues. V was trimmed by 2 bases and J by 1 base, leaving 12 bases between them. Germline V gene sequence: CDR1 SGHKS, CDR2 YYEKEE (reference sequence).

The J gene is TRBJ1-6, the V gene TRBV5-4; D call uncertain. V lost 2 bases and J 10 bases, leaving 10 bases between the germline ends. The germline gives CDR1 SGHNT, CDR2 YYREEE (reference sequence). The CDR3 runs to 13 residues. For the CDR3, the DNA is TGTGCCAGCAGCTTACTGGGAAACTCACCCCTCCACTTT. Protein sequence: CASSLLGNSPLHF.

V is TRBV11-3 and J is TRBJ2-7; D unresolved. This CDR3 spans 12 amino acids. Germline V gene sequence: CDR1 SGHNT, CDR2 YENEEA. Trimming removed 2 bases at V and 4 bases at J, with 6 bases between. The CDR3 sequence: CASSLSWYEQYF. CDR3 DNA sequence: TGTGCCAGCAGCTTATCGTGGTACGAGCAGTACTTC.

The genes are TRBV29-1 and TRBJ1-5; D is undetermined. From germline, CDR1 is SQVTM and CDR2 ANQGSEA. V was clipped by 6 bases and J by 3 bases, with 12 bases between them. The length of the CDR3 is 13 residues. In DNA, the CDR3 is TGCAGCGTGGCGGACGCCTCCAATCAGCCCCAGCATTTT. Encoded protein: CSVADASNQPQHF.

The chain combines TRBV11-3 with TRBJ2-7; no definite D call. Per germline, CDR1 SGHNT and CDR2 YENEEA. CDR3 length: 12 residues. Trimming cost V 3 bases and J 10 bases, with 13 bases left between them. CDR3 amino acids: CASSLGSLGQYF. The CDR3 region has the DNA TGTGCCAGCAGCTTGGGAAGCCTGGGACAGTACTTC.

Note on this clone: Sequence at one end of the junction differs from germline and may be a read error. The chain employs TRBV5-1 and TRBJ1-2; 9 nucleotides line up with TRBD1. Germline values: CDR1 SGHRS, CDR2 YFSETQ. The CDR3 contains 15 residues. The CDR3, as DNA: TGCGCCAGCAGCCCCCCGACAGGGGGTAACTCTGGCTACACCTTC. This codes for CASSPPTGGNSGYTF.

J is TRBJ2-7 and V is TRBV7-6, with 10 bases that match TRBD1. Trimming removed 5 bases from V and 6 bases from J; junction bases left unmatched: 7. Germline CDR1 SGHVS, CDR2 FNYEAQ. CDR3 size: 14 residues. The CDR3 is CASSLGQGESEQYF. The CDR3 nucleotides are TGTGCCAGCAGCCTAGGACAGGGGGAGTCCGAGCAGTACTTC.

The CDR3 reads CASSQVRDRDGYTF. In DNA, the CDR3 is TGCGCCAGCAGCCAAGTAAGGGACAGGGACGGCTACACCTTC. The genes are TRBV4-3 and TRBJ1-2; 9 bases line up with TRBD1. Germline assignment: CDR1 LGHNA and CDR2 YSLEER. This CDR3 region has 14 residues. Trimming removed 1 base from V and 8 bases from J; junction bases left unmatched: 5.

This chain links TRBV3-1 (or the pseudogene TRBV3-2) with TRBJ1-2, with 8 bases that match TRBD1. Germline V gene data show CDR1 as LGHDT and CDR2 as YNNKEL (reference sequence). The CDR3 consists of 16 residues. Trimming removed 0 bases from V and 6 bases from J; junction bases left unmatched: 9. CDR3 loop: CASSQDLDRGKNGYTF. DNA of the CDR3: TGTGCCAGCAGCCAAGATCTTGACAGGGGTAAGAATGGCTACACCTTC.

The chain carries TRBV19 and TRBJ1-2; no definite D call. Per the germline V gene, CDR1 is LNHDA and CDR2 is SQIVND (reference sequence). With 1 base removed from V and 4 bases from J, the gap between germline ends came to 13 bases. CDR3 size: 15 residues. The CDR3 DNA is TGTGCCAGTAGTATAGGTGGAACAGCTCCCTATGGCTACACCTTC. It specifies CASSIGGTAPYGYTF. The full variable domain, in which reference TRBV19 and TRBJ1-2 provide the parts outside the CDR3, is DGGITQSPKYLFRKEGQNVTLSCEQNLNHDAMYWYRQDPGQGLRLIYYSQIVNDFQKGDIAEGYSVSREKKESFPLTVTSAQKNPTAFYLCASSIGGTAPYGYTFGSGTRLTVV.

V usage is TRBV30 and J usage is TRBJ2-5; D unresolved. Germline CDR1 is GTSNPN and CDR2 is SVGIG (reference sequence). Trimming pared 5 bases from V and 1 base from J, leaving 5 bases between. The CDR3 runs 11 residues. CDR3 sequence (DNA): TGTGCCTGGCGGTCCCAAGAGACCCAGTACTTC. Its protein is CAWRSQETQYF. Drawing the rest from reference TRBV30 and TRBJ2-5, the complete variable domain is SQTIHQWPATLVQPVGSPLSLECTVEGTSNPNLYWYRQAAGRGLQLLFYSVGIGQISSEVPQNLSASRPQDRQFILSSKKLLLSDSGFYLCAWRSQETQYFGPGTRLLVL.

This chain connects TRBV30 to TRBJ2-4, with D hard to call. CDR1 and CDR2 from the germline V gene are GTSNPN and SVGIG (reference sequence). V lost 0 bases, J lost 7 bases, and 7 bases lay in between. This CDR3 contains 12 residues. As DNA, the CDR3 is TGTGCCTGGAGTGTCGGACGGAACATTCAGTACTTC. It codes for CAWSVGRNIQYF.

There are a few counts of this clone. The chain links TRBV28 to TRBJ2-5; no clear D. This CDR3 is 15 amino acids long. Trimming pared 4 bases from V and 5 bases from J, leaving 17 bases between. CDR1 MDHEN and CDR2 SYDVKM come from the germline V gene. CDR3 coding DNA: TGTGCCAGCAGTTCGCCTGCACACGGCGCCGAGACCCAGTACTTC. Protein sequence: CASSSPAHGAETQYF.

The table lists this clone with a count of one. The chain joins TRBV23-1 to TRBJ1-2; perhaps TRBD1 as D (6 bases). TRBV23-1 has ORF status, its function being uncertain. The V end was cut by 3 bases, the J end by 1 base, with 18 bases between. The CDR3 is 17 amino acids. The CDR3 nucleotides read TGCGCCAGCAGTCATTCGGACCGGACAGACCATAACTATGGCTACACCTTC. It codes for CASSHSDRTDHNYGYTF.

The rearrangement uses TRBV7-2 and TRBJ1-2; D is ambiguous. Germline V gene sequence: CDR1 SGHTA, CDR2 FQGNSA. The length of the CDR3 is 17 residues. The V end was cut by 1 base, the J end by 5 bases, with 20 bases between. Here the CDR3 DNA reads TGTGCCAGCAGCTTAGACGGGTCGGCCTCCTTTAGGTATGGCTACACCTTC. Its translation is CASSLDGSASFRYGYTF.

V and J are TRBV10-1 and TRBJ1-4; D not resolved. There are 14 residues in the CDR3. Per the germline V gene, CDR1 is WNHNN and CDR2 is SYGVQD (reference sequence). Trimming took 4 bases from V and 4 from J, leaving 10 bases between them. The CDR3 nucleotides are TGCGCCAGCAGTGGACGGTCGCATAATGAAAAACTGTTTTTT. Its protein product is CASSGRSHNEKLFF.

The genes are TRBV4-3 and TRBJ2-3; D may be TRBD2 (7 bases). The CDR3 is 19 amino acids. CDR1 and CDR2 from the germline V gene are LGHNA and YSLEER. V shed 0 bases and J shed 0 bases, with 19 bases lying between them. The CDR3 reads CASSQDIPYEGGSTDTQYF. The CDR3 region has the DNA TGCGCCAGCAGCCAAGATATCCCCTATGAGGGGGGGAGCACAGATACGCAGTATTTT.

J is TRBJ2-7 and V is TRBV20-1; D not resolved. Looked up from germline, CDR1 is DFQATT and CDR2 is SNEGSKA (reference sequence). There are 11 residues in the CDR3. V lost 6 bases and J 2 bases, leaving 8 bases between the germline ends. The CDR3 nucleotides are TGCAGTGCAGCCAGAGCCTACGAGCAGTACTTC. Protein: CSAARAYEQYF.

J is TRBJ2-1 and V is TRBV12-5, with 10 bases lining up with TRBD1. CDR1 is LGHNT and CDR2 is FRNRAP in the germline V gene. The CDR3 is 17 residues long. Trimming took 6 bases from V and 7 from J; bases not matched to a gene: 15. The chain's CDR3 is CASGYRGWTGGRNEQFF. CDR3 DNA: TGTGCTAGTGGGTATCGGGGCTGGACAGGGGGGAGGAATGAGCAGTTCTTC.

This rearrangement joins TRBV13 to TRBJ2-1; D call uncertain. Germline CDR1 and CDR2: PRHDT and FYEKMQ (reference sequence). Between the trimmed V and J ends, which lost 5 bases and 9 bases, there was a span of 11 bases. This CDR3 spans 12 amino acids. CDR3 sequence: CASSPPVGEQFF. The CDR3, as DNA: TGTGCCAGCAGCCCACCTGTGGGTGAGCAGTTCTTC.

The chain has TRBV11-3 and TRBJ2-5; tentative D call: TRBD1 (5 bases). The CDR3 runs to 16 residues. With 0 bases removed from V and 3 bases from J, the gap between germline ends came to 14 bases. From germline, CDR1 is SGHNT and CDR2 YENEEA. CDR3 DNA sequence: TGTGCCAGCAGCTTAGAATGGGTGACAGAGAAAGAGACCCAGTACTTC. Amino acid sequence: CASSLEWVTEKETQYF. Together with reference TRBV11-3 and TRBJ2-5, the CDR3 gives the full variable domain: EAGVVQSPRYKIIEKKQPVAFWCNPISGHNTLYWYLQNLGQGPELLIRYENEEAVDDSQLPKDRFSAERLKGVDSTLKIQPAELGDSAVYLCASSLEWVTEKETQYFGPGTRLLVL.

The gene calls are TRBV29-1 and TRBJ1-1; D possibly corresponds to TRBD1 (5 bases). CDR1 and CDR2 from the germline V gene are SQVTM and ANQGSEA. This CDR3 is built from 14 residues. Trimming shortened V by 6 bases and J by 2 bases, and 16 bases separated the two germline ends. CDR3 sequence reads: CSVHGWGINTEAFF. CDR3 coding DNA: TGCAGCGTACATGGATGGGGCATTAACACTGAAGCTTTCTTT.

This clone occurred a few times. V and J are TRBV11-2 and TRBJ2-7, with 8 bases fitting TRBD1. Germline trimming cut 1 base from V and 5 bases from J; bases unmatched to any gene: 7. In germline, CDR1 is SGHAT, CDR2 FQNNGV. The CDR3 covers 15 residues. DNA for the CDR3: TGTGCCAGCAGCTTAGCTGGACAGGGATTAGACGAGCAGTACTTC. Residues: CASSLAGQGLDEQYF. The whole variable domain, filled in from reference TRBV11-2 and TRBJ2-7, reads EAGVAQSPRYKIIEKRQSVAFWCNPISGHATLYWYQQILGQGPKLLIQFQNNGVVDDSQLPKDRFSAERLKGVDSTLKIQPAKLEDSAVYLCASSLAGQGLDEQYFGPGTRLTVT.

This clone appeared once. The rearrangement links TRBV6-5 to TRBJ2-1, with D unclear. This CDR3 has 16 residues. Trimming removed 2 bases from V and 0 bases from J, with 11 bases in between. Germline values: CDR1 MNHEY, CDR2 SVGAGI. The CDR3 nucleotides read TGTGCCAGCAGTTACATTCTGGCGAGCTCCTACAATGAGCAGTTCTTC. This translates into CASSYILASSYNEQFF.

The chain couples TRBV6-5 to TRBJ1-2; D is possibly TRBD1 (5 bases). The CDR3 totals 15 residues. Germline CDR1 MNHEY, CDR2 SVGAGI. The V gene lost 5 bases and the J gene lost 0 bases, with 13 bases spanning the gap. CDR3 protein: CASSPGGSANYGYTF. The CDR3, as DNA: TGTGCCAGCAGTCCCGGGGGGTCCGCTAACTATGGCTACACCTTC.

The V gene is TRBV11-3, the J gene TRBJ1-1; D not certain. The germline V gene encodes CDR1 SGHNT and CDR2 YENEEA. The CDR3 loop spans 14 amino acids. V was clipped by 5 bases and J by 3 bases, with 13 bases between them. CDR3 nucleotide sequence: TGTGCCAGCAGCCTTCAAGCCGGGGACACTGAAGCTTTCTTT. Translating it yields CASSLQAGDTEAFF.

The V gene is TRBV5-6, the J gene TRBJ1-1; no clear D gene. Germline V CDR1 and CDR2: SGHDT, YYEEEE. Trimming took 2 bases from V and 1 from J, leaving 12 bases between them. The CDR3 is 15 residues long. The chain's CDR3 is CASSFRVTKNTEAFF. The CDR3 DNA sequence: TGTGCCAGCAGCTTCCGAGTTACCAAGAACACTGAAGCTTTCTTT.

The chain carries TRBV30 and TRBJ1-1, with D perhaps TRBD1 (6 bases). This CDR3 has 13 amino acids. The V gene lost 2 bases and the J gene lost 0 bases, with 7 bases spanning the gap. Per the germline V gene, CDR1 is GTSNPN and CDR2 is SVGIG (reference sequence). CDR3 bases: TGTGCCTGGAGTACAGGGATGAACACTGAAGCTTTCTTT. Translation gives CAWSTGMNTEAFF. Full variable domain (rest looked up from reference TRBV30 and TRBJ1-1): SQTIHQWPATLVQPVGSPLSLECTVEGTSNPNLYWYRQAAGRGLQLLFYSVGIGQISSEVPQNLSASRPQDRQFILSSKKLLLSDSGFYLCAWSTGMNTEAFFGQGTRLTVV.

This clone is a singleton in its sample. J is TRBJ1-5 and V is TRBV5-1; D is unresolved. V was clipped by 0 bases and J by 6 bases, with 10 bases between them. Germline values: CDR1 SGHRS, CDR2 YFSETQ. There are 14 residues in the CDR3. This chain's CDR3 is CASSLEASGQPQHF. The DNA of the CDR3 is TGCGCCAGCAGCTTGGAGGCCTCCGGTCAGCCCCAGCATTTT.

V gene TRBV28 combines with J gene TRBJ2-5, with D uncertain. CDR3 length: 14 amino acids. Germline V gene data show CDR1 as MDHEN and CDR2 as SYDVKM. V was pared by 2 bases and J by 1 base, with 8 bases between. As DNA, the CDR3 is TGTGCCAGCAGTTTAGTCGGAACCCAAGAGACCCAGTACTTC. This encodes CASSLVGTQETQYF.

The rearrangement links TRBV5-1 to TRBJ2-1; the match to TRBD2 covers 12 bases. This CDR3 region has 17 residues. Germline-derived CDR1 and CDR2 are SGHRS and YFSETQ. Germline trimming cut 0 bases from V and 10 bases from J; bases unmatched to any gene: 11. CDR3 DNA sequence: TGCGCCAGCAGCTTGGGGGCTAGCGGGAGGGCGACGGGAGAGCAGTTCTTC. Protein product: CASSLGASGRATGEQFF.